This T cell receptor beta chain was sequenced in a study of control samples from healthy donors and cancer patients. Here immunoSEQ multiplex PCR was the method, and the copy in TCRdb shows in-frame clones only, minus some. The sample consists of about 140,000 clones, roughly nine tenths of them appearing once. Germline values: CDR1 MGHRA, CDR2 YSYEKL. V was clipped by 0 bases and J by 4 bases; unmatched bases: 16. The CDR3 is 20 residues long. The sequencing input was blood. The rearrangement uses TRBV4-1 and TRBJ1-5, with 9 bases fitting TRBD1. The source of this sequence is a man aged 18 to 30 in good health. CDR3 amino acids: CASSQDPRDRAKVPNQPQHF. For the CDR3, the DNA is TGCGCCAGCAGCCAAGACCCCCGGGACAGGGCAAAGGTCCCGAATCAGCCCCAGCATTTT.